The T cell receptor beta chain described here comes from a study of T cell repertoires in cytomegalovirus infection. About the study: The public TCR beta signatures pointed to both CMV infection and matching HLA type.

In regard to this clonotype: What it recognizes is unknown.

The CDR3 has 17 amino acids. V shed 0 bases and J shed 3 bases, with 17 bases lying between them. Germline CDR1 reads MNHNY; CDR2 reads SVGAGI (reference sequence). TCRdb re-derived calls from the reads in MiXCR, one entry per CDR3 protein. The table includes approximately 730,000 distinct CDR3 sequences, roughly 28% detected once. This sequence originates from a human donor in good health (CMV status not recorded). Some clones in this sample may be carry-over from other donors' samples. The starting material was cultured CD8+ T cells from PBMCs, obtained from culture after CMV antigen stimulation. The chain is built from TRBV6-6 and TRBJ1-1; tentative D call: TRBD1 (6 bases). The CDR3 spells CASSYSIPDRTYTEAFF. Here the CDR3 DNA reads TGTGCCAGCAGTTACTCGATCCCCGACAGGACCTACACTGAAGCTTTCTTT.